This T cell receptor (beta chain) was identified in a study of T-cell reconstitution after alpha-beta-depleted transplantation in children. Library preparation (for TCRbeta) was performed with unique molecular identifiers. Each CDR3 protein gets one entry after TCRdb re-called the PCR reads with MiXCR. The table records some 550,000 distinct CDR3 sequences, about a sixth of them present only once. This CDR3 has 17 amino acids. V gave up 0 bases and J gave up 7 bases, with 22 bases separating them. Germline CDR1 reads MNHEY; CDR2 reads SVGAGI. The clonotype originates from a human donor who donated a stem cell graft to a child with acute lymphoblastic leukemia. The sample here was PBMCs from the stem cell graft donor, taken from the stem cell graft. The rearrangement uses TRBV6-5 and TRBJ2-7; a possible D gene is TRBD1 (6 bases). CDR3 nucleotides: TGTGCCAGCAGTTACTCTCAATTTTCAGGGGAAACGGGGGAGCAGTACTTC. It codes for CASSYSQFSGETGEQYF.